The clone carrying this T cell receptor beta chain was counted many times. The data belong to a study of response to subunit inactivated influenza vaccine. Via MiXCR, TCRdb re-called the RT-PCR reads, giving one row per CDR3 protein. The table records more than 550,000 distinct CDR3 sequences, over 9% of them present only once. CDR3 length equals 13 residues. The germline gives CDR1 DFQATT, CDR2 SNEGSKA (reference sequence). V was pared by 4 bases and J by 5 bases, with 3 bases of the junction left unmatched. The sample was also reused in another study, on T cells expressing NK-cell markers. From that second work: As the method of synthesis, 5'RACE template switching with UMIs yielded TCR beta cDNA.

The sequenced sample was PBMCs from blood, obtained on the day of vaccination. The chain has TRBV20-1 and TRBJ2-3, with TRBD2 matching 10 bases. The source of this sequence is a man between 45 and 60 years old who received an inactivated influenza vaccine. The CDR3 spells CSATSGGIDTQYF. DNA of the CDR3: TGCAGTGCTACTAGCGGGGGTATAGATACGCAGTATTTT.